Listed below are T cell receptor beta chains from one sample, sequenced in a study of vaccination effects on CD4 cells after COVID-19. The antigens of these receptors remain unknown. Using immunoSEQ multiplex PCR, the repertoire was profiled, and TCRdb retains in-frame clones only, with some absent. The sample carries around 67,000 clones, approximately 80% recorded once. The input for sequencing was CD4+ T cells from PBMCs cultured with HCoV-229E spike peptides, taken after COVID-19 vaccination. These TCRs come from a human donor who received a COVID-19 vaccine. Both conserved end residues are part of each CDR3. The D gene is left open where the match is weak. A clone size is listed for some rows: how often the clone was seen (once, few, many), or a class if it is expanded.

j_gene: TRBJ2-5
d_gene: NA
v_gene: TRBV18
abundance: NA
CDR3aa: CASSPGAEETQYF
CDR3nt: TGTGCCAGCTCACCGGGAGCAGAAGAGACCCAGTACTTC

j_gene: TRBJ1-2
d_gene: NA
v_gene: TRBV19
abundance: NA
CDR3aa: CASSTFSTGSLSYGYTF
CDR3nt: TGTGCCAGTAGTACCTTCTCGACCGGTTCTCTGAGCTATGGCTACACCTTC

j_gene: TRBJ2-3
d_gene: TRBD2
v_gene: TRBV20-1
abundance: NA
CDR3aa: CSASVLAGGGDTQYF
CDR3nt: TGCAGTGCTAGTGTACTAGCGGGGGGTGGAGATACGCAGTATTTT

j_gene: TRBJ1-5
d_gene: TRBD1
v_gene: TRBV2
abundance: few
CDR3aa: CASTPMDRGPLRSQPQHF
CDR3nt: TGTGCCAGCACCCCAATGGACAGGGGTCCCCTAAGGTCCCAGCCCCAGCATTTT

j_gene: TRBJ1-5
d_gene: NA
v_gene: TRBV5-6
abundance: NA
CDR3aa: CASSLFSEHSNQPQHF
CDR3nt: TGTGCCAGCAGCTTGTTTTCGGAACATAGCAATCAGCCCCAGCATTTT

j_gene: TRBJ2-1
d_gene: TRBD2
v_gene: TRBV3-1/TRBV3-2
abundance: once
CDR3aa: CASSQGLAGMNEQFF
CDR3nt: TGTGCCAGCAGCCAGGGGCTAGCGGGGATGAATGAGCAGTTCTTC

j_gene: TRBJ2-2
d_gene: TRBD2
v_gene: TRBV6-2/TRBV6-3
abundance: NA
CDR3aa: CASSPTKRGGDTGELFF
CDR3nt: TGTGCCAGCAGCCCTACTAAGCGGGGGGGCGACACCGGGGAGCTGTTTTTT

j_gene: TRBJ1-2
d_gene: TRBD1
v_gene: TRBV30
abundance: NA
CDR3aa: CACSRQGAYTF
CDR3nt: TGTGCCTGCAGTCGTCAGGGGGCCTACACCTTC

j_gene: TRBJ2-1
d_gene: TRBD2
v_gene: TRBV11-3
abundance: NA
CDR3aa: CASSQNRLAGGSYNEQFF
CDR3nt: TGTGCCAGCAGTCAAAACCGACTAGCGGGGGGTTCCTACAATGAGCAGTTCTTC

j_gene: TRBJ2-5
d_gene: TRBD2
v_gene: TRBV18
abundance: NA
CDR3aa: CASSPRAGEQETQYF
CDR3nt: TGTGCCAGCTCACCAAGAGCGGGGGAACAAGAGACCCAGTACTTC

j_gene: TRBJ1-2
d_gene: TRBD1
v_gene: TRBV4-1
abundance: NA
CDR3aa: CASSQDGYRGSYGYTF
CDR3nt: TGCGCCAGCAGCCAAGATGGTTACAGGGGTTCCTATGGCTACACCTTC

j_gene: TRBJ2-5
d_gene: TRBD2
v_gene: TRBV6-5
abundance: NA
CDR3aa: CASSREAGRETQYF
CDR3nt: TGTGCCAGCTCTCGAGAAGCGGGGCGAGAGACCCAGTACTTC

j_gene: TRBJ2-5
d_gene: TRBD1
v_gene: TRBV6-6
abundance: NA
CDR3aa: CASSSGQGASETQYF
CDR3nt: TGTGCCAGCAGTTCGGGACAGGGGGCTTCGGAGACCCAGTACTTC

j_gene: TRBJ1-1
d_gene: NA
v_gene: TRBV2
abundance: NA
CDR3aa: CASMNRDYTEAFF
CDR3nt: TGTGCCAGCATGAATAGGGACTACACTGAAGCTTTCTTT